What follows are 15 T cell receptor beta chains derived from one specimen sequenced in a study of blood T cell repertoires in COVID-19. Assay used: immunoSEQ multiplex PCR; TCRdb lists only in-frame clones, some missing. The sample lists approximately 200,000 clones, over 75% occurring once. What was sequenced was peripheral blood. The receptors here all came from a human donor with active or convalescent COVID-19. The donor label of this sample is uncertain.

The chain recombines TRBV7-3 with TRBJ2-1; 13 nucleotides align to TRBD2. The CDR3 is made up of 19 amino acids. J was trimmed by 10 bases and V by 2 bases; bases with no gene match: 17. Germline V lookup: CDR1 SGHTA, CDR2 FQGTGA. The CDR3 DNA sequence: TGTGCCAGCAGCTTACGGGACAGGGGACTAGCGGGAAACCCCAGCGAGCAGTTCTTC. Translating gives CASSLRDRGLAGNPSEQFF.

The chain joins TRBV24-1 to TRBJ2-1; TRBD1 matches 8 bases. Germline V lookup: CDR1 KGHDR, CDR2 SFDVKD. This CDR3 has 15 residues. J was trimmed by 7 bases and V by 5 bases; bases with no gene match: 9. The CDR3 DNA reads TGTGCCACCAGTGTTGGACAGGGCCCCTGGAATGAGCAGTTCTTC. Its translation: CATSVGQGPWNEQFF.

This clone was seen a single time. The V gene is TRBV4-2, the J gene TRBJ2-2, with 7 nucleotides matching TRBD2. The CDR3 totals 17 residues. Germline V gene sequence: CDR1 LGHNA, CDR2 YNFKEQ. J lost 3 bases, V lost 0 bases, and 7 bases had no gene match. The CDR3 DNA reads as TGTGCCAGCAGCCAAGATGAGATCCGGGAGGACACCGGGGAGCTGTTTTTT. This codes for CASSQDEIREDTGELFF.

The chain joins TRBV20-1 to TRBJ1-5; 7 bases fit TRBD1. The CDR3 runs to 16 residues. The germline CDR1 and CDR2 sequences are DFQATT and SNEGSKA (reference sequence). With 3 bases clipped from V and 4 bases from J, the junction kept 12 bases outside the gene matches. CDR3 residues: CSASLYTGDRNQPQHF. The CDR3, as DNA: TGCAGTGCTAGTCTTTACACCGGGGACAGAAATCAGCCCCAGCATTTT.

This chain connects TRBV2 to TRBJ2-2, with 11 bases aligning to TRBD2. The germline V gene has CDR1 SNHLY and CDR2 FYNNEI. Trimming at V came to 4 bases and at J to 5 bases, leaving 3 bases not matched to a gene. The CDR3 sequence is 15 residues long. CDR3 in DNA: TGTGCCAGCAGTGCTAGCGGGGGGTTTACCGGGGAGCTGTTTTTT. Its translation is CASSASGGFTGELFF.

The chain has TRBV5-1 and TRBJ2-7; 10 positions match TRBD2. The CDR3 contains 16 residues. V shed 4 bases, J shed 1 base, and the junction held 8 bases outside the gene matches. Germline V CDR1 and CDR2: SGHRS, YFSETQ. This CDR3 reads CASSPRAGGGSYEQYF. Written as DNA, the CDR3 is TGCGCCAGCAGCCCAAGAGCGGGAGGGGGTTCCTACGAGCAGTACTTC.

The CDR3 sequence is CASSMTGPGELFF. In DNA form, the CDR3 reads TGTGCCAGCAGCATGACAGGCCCCGGGGAGCTGTTTTTT. The genes are TRBV7-2 and TRBJ2-2, with D possibly matching TRBD1 (6 bases). Germline V CDR1 and CDR2: SGHTA, FQGNSA. V shed 5 bases and J shed 6 bases, with 10 bases lying between them. The CDR3 sequence is 13 residues long.

V and J are TRBV6-5 and TRBJ1-2; 10 bases map to TRBD1. CDR1 is MNHEY, CDR2 SVGAGI, per germline. With V trimmed by 4 bases and J by 3 bases, 5 bases remained unmatched. The CDR3 length is 15 residues. The CDR3 loop is CASSSRDRGHYGYTF. The CDR3 nucleotides read TGTGCCAGCAGTTCCAGGGACAGGGGCCACTATGGCTACACCTTC.

A few counts support this clone. The V and J genes are TRBV27 and TRBJ2-3, with 9 bases that match TRBD2. Germline V gene lookup returns CDR1 MNHEY and CDR2 SMNVEV (reference sequence). Trimming took 6 bases from V and 0 from J; bases not matched to a gene: 7. The CDR3 has 16 residues. The DNA for the CDR3 is TGTGCCAGCAGGCGTCTAGCGGGACCTAGCACAGATACGCAGTATTTT. Protein sequence: CASRRLAGPSTDTQYF.

The chain carries TRBV7-3 and TRBJ1-1, with TRBD1 as a possible D gene (5 bases). Trimming cost V 5 bases and J 5 bases, with 12 bases left between them. The CDR3 totals 13 residues. Germline values: CDR1 SGHTA, CDR2 FQGTGA. CDR3 DNA: TGTGCCAGCAGCCCCGATGGGGGGACTGAAGCTTTCTTT. This encodes CASSPDGGTEAFF.

The chain couples TRBV4-3 to TRBJ1-2; no clear D gene. V shed 1 base and J shed 9 bases, with 12 bases lying between them. The CDR3 has 13 residues. Germline V gives CDR1 LGHNA, CDR2 YSLEER. The CDR3 spells CASSQGTAGSYTF. The CDR3 DNA reads as TGCGCCAGCAGCCAAGGGACTGCCGGCAGCTACACCTTC.

The J gene is TRBJ1-5, the V gene TRBV30; D perhaps matches TRBD1 (6 bases). This CDR3 is 14 amino acids long. Germline V gene sequence: CDR1 GTSNPN, CDR2 SVGIG (reference sequence). V lost 2 bases and J lost 3, with 11 bases in between. The CDR3: CAWSRGSTNQPQHF. The CDR3 region has the DNA TGTGCCTGGAGTAGGGGGAGCACCAATCAGCCCCAGCATTTT.

This clone was picked up many times. The V and J genes are TRBV5-5 and TRBJ2-3; 14 positions match TRBD2. This CDR3 contains 17 residues. J was trimmed by 5 bases and V by 3 bases; bases with no gene match: 8. Germline V lookup: CDR1 SGHKS, CDR2 YYEKEE (reference sequence). CDR3 DNA: TGTGCCAGCAGCTCGCTGGCGGGGACTAGCGGGAGAGATACGCAGTATTTT. Its protein is CASSSLAGTSGRDTQYF. Supplemented by reference TRBV5-5 and TRBJ2-3, the full variable domain reads DAGVTQSPTHLIKTRGQQVTLRCSPISGHKSVSWYQQVLGQGPQFIFQYYEKEERGRGNFPDRFSARQFPNYSSELNVNALLLGDSALYLCASSSLAGTSGRDTQYFGPGTRLTVL.

J is TRBJ1-4 and V is TRBV28, with D possibly TRBD1 on 5 matching bases. This CDR3 region has 15 residues. V was trimmed by 5 bases and J by 3 bases, leaving 13 bases between them. Germline-derived CDR1 and CDR2 are MDHEN and SYDVKM. Here the CDR3 DNA reads TGTGCCAGCAGTCTCCCAGCAGGGCCTAATGAAAAACTGTTTTTT. It yields the protein CASSLPAGPNEKLFF. Full variable domain (missing parts from reference TRBV28 and TRBJ1-4): DVKVTQSSRYLVKRTGEKVFLECVQDMDHENMFWYRQDPGLGLRLIYFSYDVKMKEKGDIPEGYSVSREKKERFSLILESASTNQTSMYLCASSLPAGPNEKLFFGSGTQLSVL.

The CDR3 here is CASSLGGLALGELFF. The CDR3, as DNA: TGTGCCAGCAGCTTGGGGGGACTAGCTTTAGGGGAGCTGTTTTTT. This sequence joins TRBV5-4 and TRBJ2-2; 9 bases line up with TRBD2. The ends lost 0 bases at V and 8 bases at J; junction bases unmatched: 5. The CDR3 loop spans 15 amino acids. From germline, CDR1 is SGHNT and CDR2 YYREEE (reference sequence).